This is a list of T cell receptor beta chains from one sample in a study of technical replicates of blood from a few donors. The repertoire was sequenced with immunoSEQ multiplex PCR; TCRdb's copy has only in-frame clones and lacks some. The repertoire holds tens of thousands of clones, with over 75% as singletons. Sequences were obtained from T cells isolated from PBMCs. These TCRs come from a human donor in good health. CDR3s include the opening cysteine and the closing phenylalanine or tryptophan. A D gene is named only where the DNA matches it firmly. Size is stated for part of the rows, as once, few or many counts, or as a class when the clone is expanded.

CASSSPSEINTGELFF,TGTGCCAGCAGTTCGCCTAGCGAAATAAACACCGGGGAGCTGTTTTTT,-,TRBV6-5,16,-,TRBJ2-2
CASSVAEFEQYF,TGTGCCAGCAGCGTAGCGGAGTTCGAGCAGTACTTC,-,TRBV13,12,-,TRBJ2-7
CASSYYLAGGYNEQFF,TGTGCCAGCAGTTACTACCTAGCGGGAGGATACAATGAGCAGTTCTTC,TRBD2,TRBV6-5,16,-,TRBJ2-1
CASSPRLAATTGLDTQYF,TGTGCCAGCAGCCCCCGACTAGCGGCAACCACCGGCCTGGATACGCAGTATTTT,TRBD2,TRBV7-2,18,-,TRBJ2-3
CASSVTPLQTYSGNTIYF,TGTGCCAGCAGTGTTACCCCCTTACAGACCTACTCTGGAAACACCATATATTTT,-,TRBV2,18,-,TRBJ1-3
CASTTGASEKNIQYF,TGTGCCAGCACGACCGGGGCTAGCGAGAAAAACATTCAGTACTTC,-,TRBV18,15,-,TRBJ2-4
CASSYTNRDPYGYTF,TGTGCCAGCTCTTATACTAACAGGGATCCCTATGGCTACACCTTC,-,TRBV6-6,15,once,TRBJ1-2
CAISESSGSKDEQFF,TGTGCCATCAGTGAGTCTAGCGGGAGTAAGGATGAGCAGTTCTTC,TRBD2,TRBV10-3,15,once,TRBJ2-1
CASSQSATGEDEKLFF,TGTGCCAGCAGCCAAAGCGCCACAGGGGAGGATGAAAAACTGTTTTTT,TRBD1,TRBV14,16,once,TRBJ1-4
CASSLARGKAEAFF,TGTGCCAGCAGCTTGGCCCGGGGAAAGGCTGAAGCTTTCTTT,-,TRBV5-5,14,-,TRBJ1-1